The rows below give T cell receptor beta chains drawn from one sample of a study of blood T cell repertoires in COVID-19. Method: immunoSEQ multiplex PCR; TCRdb's copy keeps in-frame clones and lacks some. This table holds around 100,000 clones, just under 80% found once. Sequenced input: peripheral blood. The receptors were sampled from a woman between 65 and 79 years old with acute or convalescent COVID-19. The CDR3 runs from the conserved cysteine through the conserved F or W. Each record gives: CDR3 DNA, CDR3 protein, V gene, J gene, D gene. D genes are given only for firm matches.

DNA: TGTGCCTGGAGTGTAGGGTTGCTGGGGGCCGAGACCCAGTACTTC
CDR3: CAWSVGLLGAETQYF
V: TRBV30
J: TRBJ2-5
D: .

DNA: TGTGCCAGCAGCGCGGACACTGGAAACACCATATATTTT
CDR3: CASSADTGNTIYF
V: TRBV12-3/TRBV12-4
J: TRBJ1-3
D: .

DNA: TGCGCCAGCAGGGTGGAGGTTTCTGGGGCCAACGTCCTGACTTTC
CDR3: CASRVEVSGANVLTF
V: TRBV5-1
J: TRBJ2-6
D: .

DNA: TGTGCCAGCAGCCCCGGGACAATGAACACCGGGGAGCTGTTTTTT
CDR3: CASSPGTMNTGELFF
V: TRBV6-5
J: TRBJ2-2
D: .

DNA: TGTGCCAGCAGTGGGGACACCCTCCCCCAGCATTTT
CDR3: CASSGDTLPQHF
V: TRBV6-2/TRBV6-3
J: TRBJ1-5
D: .

DNA: TGTGCCAGCAGTTACTCCAGCGGGGGGGCCTACGAGCAGTACTTC
CDR3: CASSYSSGGAYEQYF
V: TRBV6-5
J: TRBJ2-7
D: TRBD2

DNA: TGTGCCAGCAGCTTAGGCGGTGGGGCGTACACCGGGGAGCTGTTTTTT
CDR3: CASSLGGGAYTGELFF
V: TRBV7-8
J: TRBJ2-2
D: .

DNA: TGTGCCAGCAGCTTTTCCTCCGGGGAGCTGTTTTTT
CDR3: CASSFSSGELFF
V: TRBV7-9
J: TRBJ2-2
D: .

DNA: TGTGCCAGCAGCCCCGTCCCCTATAATTCACCCCTCCACTTT
CDR3: CASSPVPYNSPLHF
V: TRBV6-5
J: TRBJ1-6
D: .

DNA: TGTGCCAGCAGCTGGGGGGAAGGCGAGCAGTACTTC
CDR3: CASSWGEGEQYF
V: TRBV11-3
J: TRBJ2-7
D: .